This paragraph covers one T cell receptor beta chain sequence. This entry belongs to a study of T cell changes during pregnancy in multiple sclerosis. Trimming shortened V by 6 bases and J by 11 bases, and 16 bases separated the two germline ends. This CDR3 region has 12 residues. Germline CDR1 and CDR2: LNHDA and SQIVND (reference sequence). Profiled with immunoSEQ multiplex PCR; TCRdb holds only in-frame clones, not every one. The sample includes about 75,000 clones, 70% to 90% of them seen just once. The sequence was collected from a female donor in good health, enrolled as a control in a pregnancy study. The chain employs TRBV19 and TRBJ1-1, with D unclear. The sample consisted of peripheral blood, taken in the first trimester of pregnancy. The DNA for the CDR3 is TGTGCCAGTAGCCCTGGTCGGGTTCGGGCTTTCTTT. This encodes CASSPGRVRAFF.